The rows below give T cell receptor beta chains drawn from one sample of a study of beta chain features in type 1 diabetes. Some clones are missing from TCRdb's copy, which holds only in-frame ones; the method was immunoSEQ multiplex PCR. The sample has 450,000 to 550,000 clones, around 30% seen once. Sequencing used naive CD4+ T cells from blood. The receptors shown here come from a man aged 18 to 29 in good health. CDR3s include the opening cysteine and the closing phenylalanine or tryptophan. D genes are given only for firm matches. The size entry is marked missing in some rows and otherwise reads once, few, many or a size class.

CDR3 DNA,CDR3 protein,D gene,J gene,V gene,clone size
TGTGCCAGCAGCTTCGACAGGGCGATATCGCAGTTCTTC,CASSFDRAISQFF,TRBD1,TRBJ2-1,TRBV7-2,-
TGTGCCAGCAGCCACCGTATGCGGGAGAACACCGGGGAGCTGTTTTTT,CASSHRMRENTGELFF,-,TRBJ2-2,TRBV7-9,few
TGTGCCAGCAGCCAGGACAGGATCGGGGAGACCCAGTACTTC,CASSQDRIGETQYF,TRBD1,TRBJ2-5,TRBV11-2,few
TGTGCCAGCAGCGTACAAACGGGGGAGACCCAGTACTTC,CASSVQTGETQYF,-,TRBJ2-5,TRBV9,few
TGCAGCGTTGCCAAAGGAGGGTCCTACGAGCAGTACTTC,CSVAKGGSYEQYF,-,TRBJ2-7,TRBV29-1,-
TGTGCCAGCAGGGACGGGGGGGGCACAGATACGCAGTATTTT,CASRDGGGTDTQYF,TRBD2,TRBJ2-3,TRBV5-4,few
TGTGCCAGCAGCACCTTCGGGACAGGTGATGGCTACACCTTC,CASSTFGTGDGYTF,TRBD1,TRBJ1-2,TRBV7-2,-
TGTGCCACCAGCAGAGATGGGGGACAGCGCTACGAGCAGTACTTC,CATSRDGGQRYEQYF,TRBD1,TRBJ2-7,TRBV15,-
TGTGCCAGCAGCTTAGCCCTGGGGTCCTACAATGAGCAGTTCTTC,CASSLALGSYNEQFF,-,TRBJ2-1,TRBV11-2,-
TGTGCCAGCAGTGAGACTAGCGGAGTCTACAATGAGCAGTTCTTC,CASSETSGVYNEQFF,TRBD2,TRBJ2-1,TRBV2,-
TGTGCCAGCAGCTCACAGGGGGGCCAGCCCCAGCATTTT,CASSSQGGQPQHF,TRBD1,TRBJ1-5,TRBV7-9,few
TGTGCCAGCAGGGGGACAATTAACTATGGCTACACCTTC,CASRGTINYGYTF,-,TRBJ1-2,TRBV6-1,-
TGTGCCAGCAGCGTTAGGGGCTATCAAGAGACCCAGTACTTC,CASSVRGYQETQYF,-,TRBJ2-5,TRBV9,few
TGTGCCAGCAGCGTAGTCCCCAGGACCAACACCGGGGAGCTGTTTTTT,CASSVVPRTNTGELFF,-,TRBJ2-2,TRBV9,-
TGTGCCAGCATGAGACAGCTGAACACTGAAGCTTTCTTT,CASMRQLNTEAFF,-,TRBJ1-1,TRBV28,few
TGTGCCAGCTCGCAGTACCGGGGCTCCTACGAGCAGTACTTC,CASSQYRGSYEQYF,-,TRBJ2-7,TRBV18,-
TGTGCCCTAGACAGGGCTGGGGCCAACGTCCTGACTTTC,CALDRAGANVLTF,TRBD1,TRBJ2-6,TRBV30,-
TGCAGTGCTAGTCAGGGGTGGAAGCAGTTCTTC,CSASQGWKQFF,-,TRBJ2-1,TRBV20-1,-
TGTGCCATCAGTGAGCGCGGGGAGCTGTTTTTT,CAISERGELFF,-,TRBJ2-2,TRBV10-3,-
TGTGCCAGTAGTAGCACCAGCGGAAAAGAGACCCAGTACTTC,CASSSTSGKETQYF,-,TRBJ2-5,TRBV19,-